A single sample gave rise to the 30 T cell receptor beta chains below, sequenced in a study of CXCR4 blockade with PD-1 therapy in pancreatic cancer. The table came from immunoSEQ multiplex PCR; TCRdb's copy has only in-frame clones and leaves some out. The profile shows 450 to 550 clones, approximately 37% of them singletons. Sequenced material: tumor tissue. The receptors stem from a human donor with pancreatic ductal adenocarcinoma.

The sample holds a few counts of this clone. The V gene is TRBV28, the J gene TRBJ2-3; D is perhaps TRBD1 (6 bases). The CDR3 covers 13 residues. V lost 6 bases, J lost 4 bases, and 11 bases lay in between. Germline V gives CDR1 MDHEN, CDR2 SYDVKM. Here the CDR3 reads CASRLQGADTQYF. The DNA for the CDR3 is TGTGCCAGCAGGCTACAGGGCGCAGATACGCAGTATTTT.

The CDR3 spells CASSLAGEITGELFF. The CDR3 nucleotides read TGTGCCAGCAGCTTAGCGGGGGAGATTACCGGGGAGCTGTTTTTT. This chain connects TRBV11-1 to TRBJ2-2; D possibly matches TRBD1 or TRBD2 (5 bases each). The V end lost 0 bases, the J end lost 5 bases, and 10 bases lay between the germline ends. Germline CDR1 reads SGHAT; CDR2 reads FQDESV (reference sequence). The CDR3 runs to 15 residues. The variable domain in full, with the rest retrieved from reference TRBV11-1 and TRBJ2-2, is EAEVAQSPRYKITEKSQAVAFWCDPISGHATLYWYRQILGQGPELLVQFQDESVVDDSQLPKDRFSAERLKGVDSTLKIQPAELGDSAMYLCASSLAGEITGELFFGEGSRLTVL.

The J gene is TRBJ1-6, the V gene TRBV19; 8 bases are a match to TRBD1. CDR3 length equals 16 residues. V dropped 5 bases and J dropped 5; count of bases not matched to a gene: 8. Germline-derived CDR1 and CDR2 are LNHDA and SQIVND (reference sequence). The CDR3 loop reads CASSYRRDRHNSPLHF. DNA of the CDR3: TGTGCCAGTAGTTATCGCCGGGACAGGCATAATTCACCCCTCCACTTT.

This chain joins TRBV14 and TRBJ2-7; D is possibly TRBD2 (5 bases). This CDR3 contains 15 residues. V was trimmed by 4 bases and J by 0 bases, leaving 13 bases between them. Germline assignment: CDR1 SGHDN and CDR2 FVKESK. The CDR3 loop reads CASSRLGRSSYEQYF. DNA of the CDR3: TGTGCCAGCAGCCGTCTAGGGAGAAGCTCCTACGAGCAGTACTTC.

V gene TRBV19 combines with J gene TRBJ1-4; D uncertain. From germline, CDR1 is LNHDA and CDR2 SQIVND (reference sequence). V lost 7 bases, J lost 0 bases, and 6 bases lay in between. The CDR3 is made up of 13 amino acids. The CDR3 DNA follows: TGTGCCAGTAACGGGGCAACTAATGAAAAACTGTTTTTT. Translating gives CASNGATNEKLFF.

This clone was seen a handful of times. The chain uses TRBV11-3 and TRBJ2-7; 12 positions agree with TRBD2. Trimming removed 0 bases from V and 7 bases from J; junction bases left unmatched: 4. Per the germline V gene, CDR1 is SGHNT and CDR2 is YENEEA. The CDR3 contains 15 residues. CDR3 amino acids: CASSLDRLAGEEQYF. CDR3 DNA: TGTGCCAGCAGCTTAGATCGACTAGCGGGGGAGGAGCAGTACTTC.

The rearrangement joins TRBV9 to TRBJ2-1, with a weak D call TRBD2 (6 bases). Germline CDR1 reads SGDLS; CDR2 reads YYNGEE. This CDR3 has 13 amino acids. The V and J ends lost 5 bases and 5 bases respectively, with 11 bases between them. The CDR3: CASRERAHNEQFF. CDR3 nucleotides: TGTGCCAGCAGAGAGCGGGCCCACAATGAGCAGTTCTTC.

This clone has more than one count but fewer than ten. The J gene is TRBJ2-7, the V gene TRBV19; D may be TRBD2 (6 bases). From germline, CDR1 is LNHDA and CDR2 SQIVND (reference sequence). The CDR3 totals 13 residues. The V end was cut by 5 bases, the J end by 7 bases, with 15 bases between. CDR3 residues: CASSPGTGGEQYF. CDR3 bases: TGTGCCAGTAGTCCCGGGACTGGAGGGGAGCAGTACTTC.

The CDR3 DNA is TGCGCCAGCAGCCACGGTGTCCGGGACAGATATAATTCACCCCTCCACTTT. This translates into CASSHGVRDRYNSPLHF. The rearrangement uses TRBV1 and TRBJ1-6; the table's D call, TRBD1, was not checked against the DNA. TRBV1 is a pseudogene. This CDR3 spans 17 amino acids.

The rearrangement links TRBV18 to TRBJ2-5, with a tentative D call TRBD1 (5 bases). V shed 4 bases and J shed 2 bases, with 8 bases lying between them. The CDR3 is 13 amino acids. Looked up from germline, CDR1 is KGHSH and CDR2 is LQKENI. CDR3 region: CASSLGQQETQYF. CDR3 nucleotide sequence: TGTGCCAGCTCACTAGGACAACAAGAGACCCAGTACTTC.

This clone came up a few times. The chain links TRBV6-8 to TRBJ2-2; weak D call: TRBD2 (5 bases). The CDR3 consists of 16 residues. The V gene's germline CDR1 is MNHGY and CDR2 SAAAGT. The V end lost 0 bases, the J end lost 1 base, and 9 bases lay between the germline ends. CDR3 residues: CASSYSMGENTGELFF. The DNA of the CDR3 is TGTGCCAGCAGTTACTCGATGGGAGAGAACACCGGGGAGCTGTTTTTT.

V usage is TRBV6-8 and J usage is TRBJ1-1, with D possibly TRBD1 on 6 matching bases. Germline CDR1 MNHGY, CDR2 SAAAGT. The CDR3 runs to 15 residues. Trimming removed 3 bases from V and 2 bases from J, with 13 bases in between. CDR3 sequence reads: CASSYGAGTNTEAFF. CDR3 nucleotides: TGTGCCAGCAGTTATGGAGCAGGGACAAACACTGAAGCTTTCTTT.

The chain links TRBV6-8 to TRBJ1-6; the D is unclear. The CDR3 is made up of 16 amino acids. With 0 bases removed from V and 10 bases from J, the gap between germline ends came to 16 bases. Germline V gene data show CDR1 as MNHGY and CDR2 as SAAAGT. The CDR3 reads CASSYSPAGPRSPLHF. Written as DNA, the CDR3 is TGTGCCAGCAGTTACTCGCCCGCGGGCCCCAGATCACCCCTCCACTTT.

The J gene is TRBJ1-1, the V gene TRBV30; D is uncertain. Per the germline V gene, CDR1 is GTSNPN and CDR2 is SVGIG (reference sequence). The CDR3 covers 13 residues. V lost 1 base, J lost 0 bases, and 6 bases lay in between. CDR3 amino acids: CAWSGPMNTEAFF. The CDR3 bases are TGTGCCTGGAGTGGACCCATGAACACTGAAGCTTTCTTT.

This clone was counted only a few times. J is TRBJ1-4 and V is TRBV25-1; D is possibly TRBD1 (6 bases). Trimming cost V 1 base and J 7 bases, with 13 bases left between them. From germline, CDR1 is MGHDK and CDR2 SYGVNS. The CDR3 runs to 15 residues. CDR3 region: CASSELGGHTEKLFF. The CDR3 DNA reads TGTGCCAGCAGTGAATTGGGGGGGCACACTGAAAAACTGTTTTTT.

This rearrangement joins TRBV30 to TRBJ1-1, with TRBD1 as a possible D gene (5 bases). Looked up from germline, CDR1 is GTSNPN and CDR2 is SVGIG (reference sequence). The germline V and J ends were trimmed by 2 bases and 8 bases, with 9 bases remaining between them. The CDR3 extends over 11 amino acids. The CDR3 is CAWSRAGEAFF. Here the CDR3 DNA reads TGTGCCTGGAGTAGGGCAGGGGAAGCTTTCTTT.

The sample holds a few counts of this clone. The gene calls are TRBV11-3 and TRBJ1-1; no clear D. The germline V gene encodes CDR1 SGHNT and CDR2 YENEEA. CDR3 length equals 14 residues. V was shortened by 5 bases and J by 6 bases, with 16 bases between the two germline ends. CDR3 nucleotides: TGTGCCAGCAGCCTCCGGGCGTCCGAGGCTGAAGCTTTCTTT. Residues: CASSLRASEAEAFF.

This clone has only a few counts. The rearrangement joins TRBV6-8 to TRBJ2-6; 7 bases are a match to TRBD1. This CDR3 contains 15 residues. Unmatched junction bases numbered 1, after V lost 5 bases and J lost 0 bases. Germline loops: CDR1 MNHGY, CDR2 SAAAGT. The CDR3 DNA sequence: TGTGCCAGCAGTCGGGACAGCTCTGGGGCCAACGTCCTGACTTTC. Encoded protein: CASSRDSSGANVLTF.

The rearrangement uses TRBV29-1 and TRBJ1-2; possibly TRBD1 for D (5 bases). The CDR3 is made up of 12 amino acids. Germline assignment: CDR1 SQVTM and CDR2 ANQGSEA. V lost 5 bases to trimming and J lost 7 bases, with 14 bases between them. The CDR3 protein is CSVLPFGGGYTF. In nucleotides, the CDR3 is TGCAGCGTTCTGCCCTTCGGGGGTGGCTACACCTTC.

This chain joins TRBV19 and TRBJ1-3, with D unresolved. V lost 2 bases to trimming and J lost 2 bases, with 13 bases between them. Germline loops: CDR1 LNHDA, CDR2 SQIVND (reference sequence). There are 16 residues in the CDR3. DNA for the CDR3: TGTGCCAGTAGTATATACGGGGTCGGACCTGGAAACACCATATATTTT. This gives the protein CASSIYGVGPGNTIYF.

Only a few counts were recorded for this clone. The chain combines TRBV6-8 with TRBJ2-5, with D unresolved. Trimming stripped 5 bases from V and 0 bases from J, with 13 bases between. The CDR3 spans 15 residues. CDR1 and CDR2 from the germline V gene are MNHGY and SAAAGT. CDR3 DNA sequence: TGTGCCAGCAGTGTGCCTCGCTTGTACCAAGAGACCCAGTACTTC. Protein sequence: CASSVPRLYQETQYF.

This clone is medium-sized in the sample. The chain joins TRBV7-1 to TRBJ1-1; no clear D gene. TRBV7-1 carries the ORF label, with uncertain function. The V end lost 4 bases, the J end lost 8 bases, and 17 bases lay between the germline ends. The CDR3 is 14 residues long. The CDR3 DNA follows: TGTGCCAGCAGCTTATTTTCTGGACCCAGCGAAGCTTTCTTT. Its protein product is CASSLFSGPSEAFF.

The J gene is TRBJ1-6, the V gene TRBV14; D is perhaps TRBD1 (6 bases). This CDR3 spans 14 amino acids. V lost 1 base and J 7 bases, leaving 8 bases between the germline ends. Germline CDR1 reads SGHDN; CDR2 reads FVKESK. CDR3 DNA sequence: TGTGCCAGCAGCCAAGTCAGGGGCAATTCACCCCTCCACTTT. As protein: CASSQVRGNSPLHF.

The rearrangement uses TRBV5-1 and TRBJ2-1; 8 bases map to TRBD1. The CDR3 consists of 16 residues. CDR1 is SGHRS, CDR2 YFSETQ, per germline. Losses at the gene ends were 0 bases for V and 2 bases for J; bases not matched to a gene: 4. The chain's CDR3 is CASSLVTGVTYNEQFF. The CDR3 DNA reads as TGCGCCAGCAGCTTGGTGACAGGGGTCACCTACAATGAGCAGTTCTTC.

The V gene is TRBV6-8, the J gene TRBJ2-7; 9 bases map to TRBD1. The CDR3 has 14 residues. CDR1 and CDR2 (germline): MNHGY, SAAAGT. Losses at the gene ends were 10 bases for V and 1 base for J; bases not matched to a gene: 8. The chain's CDR3 is CAIRDDRGSYEQYF. The CDR3 DNA sequence: TGTGCCATCAGGGACGACAGGGGGTCCTACGAGCAGTACTTC.

CDR3 protein: CASSQDRDLNIQYF. In DNA, the CDR3 is TGTGCCAGCAGCCAGGACAGGGATTTAAACATTCAGTACTTC. The rearrangement joins TRBV14 to TRBJ2-4; the match to TRBD1 covers 8 bases. V trimming: 3 bases; J trimming: 6 bases; junction bases outside the gene matches: 4. This CDR3 spans 14 amino acids. CDR1 is SGHDN and CDR2 is FVKESK in the germline V gene.

The chain links TRBV11-3 to TRBJ2-3, with 9 bases fitting TRBD2. This CDR3 spans 14 amino acids. The germline CDR1 and CDR2 sequences are SGHNT and YENEEA. V gave up 5 bases and J gave up 2 bases; unmatched junction bases: 2. CDR3 protein: CASSTGLATDTQYF. CDR3 DNA sequence: TGTGCCAGCAGCACGGGACTAGCCACAGATACGCAGTATTTT.

V usage is TRBV30 and J usage is TRBJ2-3; the match to TRBD1 covers 7 bases. Germline V gene sequence: CDR1 GTSNPN, CDR2 SVGIG (reference sequence). CDR3 size: 13 residues. V lost 2 bases, J lost 4 bases, and 3 bases stayed unmatched. In DNA form, the CDR3 reads TGTGCCTGGAGTTCTCAGGGGGCAGATACGCAGTATTTT. This codes for CAWSSQGADTQYF. Full variable domain (missing parts from reference TRBV30 and TRBJ2-3): SQTIHQWPATLVQPVGSPLSLECTVEGTSNPNLYWYRQAAGRGLQLLFYSVGIGQISSEVPQNLSASRPQDRQFILSSKKLLLSDSGFYLCAWSSQGADTQYFGPGTRLTVL.

This clone showed up just a few times. The chain combines TRBV18 with TRBJ2-2; D is perhaps TRBD1 (6 bases). The CDR3 is made up of 16 amino acids. The V gene's germline CDR1 is KGHSH and CDR2 LQKENI. Trimming took 2 bases from V and 4 from J, leaving 14 bases between them. CDR3 DNA sequence: TGTGCCAGCTCACCATCCCTCGACAGGAGCACCGGGGAGCTGTTTTTT. Its protein product is CASSPSLDRSTGELFF.

The chain uses TRBV28 and TRBJ1-4; 8 positions match TRBD1. The CDR3 runs to 13 residues. Germline trimming cut 6 bases from V and 8 bases from J; bases unmatched to any gene: 5. CDR1 is MDHEN and CDR2 is SYDVKM in the germline V gene. The CDR3 is CASRQQGGEKLFF. The CDR3 nucleotides read TGTGCCAGCAGACAACAGGGGGGCGAAAAACTGTTTTTT.